This T cell receptor beta chain comes out of a study of cytomegalovirus exposure and HLA in healthy donors. Sequenced by immunoSEQ multiplex PCR; TCRdb stores in-frame clones only, minus some. This table holds approximately 100,000 clones, about 87% found once. The ends were cut back, 4 bases at V and 0 bases at J, with 13 bases in the middle. Germline V lookup: CDR1 LNHDA, CDR2 SQIVND (reference sequence). CDR3 size: 16 residues. Specimen: PBMCs. The sequence was obtained from a woman in her late teens or twenties in good health and CMV-seropositive. The chain is built from TRBV19 and TRBJ2-1; perhaps TRBD2 as D (6 bases). This CDR3 is CASSRRAGSSYNEQFF. Here the CDR3 DNA reads TGTGCCAGTAGTAGGAGAGCGGGTTCCTCCTACAATGAGCAGTTCTTC.